A selection of T cell receptor beta chains follows, all from one sample in a study of blood T cell repertoires in COVID-19. Libraries were prepared by immunoSEQ multiplex PCR; TCRdb keeps only in-frame clonotypes and omits some of them. The table records 80,000 or so clones, roughly 79% of them present only once. What was sequenced was peripheral blood. These receptors all come from a man at least 80 years old with acute or convalescent COVID-19. CDR3s include the opening cysteine and the closing phenylalanine or tryptophan. The order of the fields is V gene, clone size, CDR3 protein. Clone size is given for some rows only: seen once, a few or many times, or a class if the clone is expanded.

V gene: TRBV18
clone size: -
CDR3 protein: CASSPVWDTGTGPQHF

V gene: TRBV29-1
clone size: -
CDR3 protein: CSVDGADGYTF

V gene: TRBV7-9
clone size: -
CDR3 protein: CASSLSSGRNNEQFF

V gene: TRBV4-3
clone size: -
CDR3 protein: CASSQDMGTADANTGELFF

V gene: TRBV7-8
clone size: once
CDR3 protein: CASSVSHGPQHF

V gene: TRBV5-6
clone size: once
CDR3 protein: CASSPRWRDPSGNTIYF

V gene: TRBV6-5
clone size: -
CDR3 protein: CASRRQGRSNQPQHF

V gene: TRBV28
clone size: -
CDR3 protein: CASVVGQGTYTEAFF

V gene: TRBV10-3
clone size: -
CDR3 protein: CAISDRQNTEAFF

V gene: TRBV30
clone size: -
CDR3 protein: CAWSKGVSYEQYF

V gene: TRBV24-1
clone size: -
CDR3 protein: CATSDLGRGNQPQHF

V gene: TRBV7-8
clone size: -
CDR3 protein: CASSPQGTSTDTQYF

V gene: TRBV4-3
clone size: -
CDR3 protein: CASSQRLAGLGGTEAFF

V gene: TRBV5-1
clone size: -
CDR3 protein: CASSAGTDYNEQFF

V gene: TRBV4-1
clone size: -
CDR3 protein: CASSPPLTGTEAFF

V gene: TRBV20-1
clone size: -
CDR3 protein: CSARVDREAFF

V gene: TRBV28
clone size: -
CDR3 protein: CASSFLRDRVRVNQPQHF

V gene: TRBV3-1/TRBV3-2
clone size: -
CDR3 protein: CASSQGHGSYEQYF

V gene: TRBV6-1
clone size: -
CDR3 protein: CASSGVHSATNEKLFF